Following are 9 T cell receptor beta chains from one sample sequenced in a study of T cell repertoires in cytomegalovirus infection. TCRdb analysed the reads with MiXCR anew, one entry per CDR3 protein. The data show under 200,000 distinct CDR3 sequences, 8% to 10% seen once. Material for sequencing was PBMCs. Receptor source: a human donor in good health (CMV status not recorded). Some clones in this sample may be carry-over from other donors' samples.

This clonotype came up a few times. V usage is TRBV9 and J usage is TRBJ2-1; TRBD2 agrees at 10 bases. Germline loops: CDR1 SGDLS, CDR2 YYNGEE. This CDR3 is built from 16 residues. After removal of 4 bases from V and 4 bases from J, the junction contained 8 bases not matched to a gene. In nucleotides, the CDR3 is TGTGCCAGCAGCCAGGGGGTGACTAGCGGGTACAATGAGCAGTTCTTC. It encodes CASSQGVTSGYNEQFF.

This clonotype appeared many times. V gene TRBV12-3 or TRBV12-4 combines with J gene TRBJ1-4; the D is unclear. V shed 1 base and J shed 11 bases, with 8 bases lying between them. The CDR3 has 12 residues. The chain's CDR3 is CASSLGSGKLFF. CDR3 nucleotides: TGTGCCAGCAGTTTAGGCTCGGGGAAACTGTTTTTT.

The chain combines TRBV20-1 with TRBJ2-7; TRBD1 matches 8 bases. CDR1 DFQATT and CDR2 SNEGSKA come from the germline V gene (reference sequence). CDR3 size: 15 residues. After removal of 2 bases from V and 2 bases from J, the junction contained 8 bases not matched to a gene. The CDR3 coding sequence is TGCAGTGCTAGATGGGGACAGGACCTCACCTACGAGCAGTACTTC. Translating gives CSARWGQDLTYEQYF.

A few counts support this clonotype. The chain uses TRBV5-5 and TRBJ2-3; 9 bases line up with TRBD1. Germline CDR1 reads SGHKS; CDR2 reads YYEKEE (reference sequence). J was trimmed by 6 bases and V by 4 bases; bases with no gene match: 6. The CDR3 is 14 amino acids. CDR3 amino acids: CASSQGTGTDTQYF. In nucleotides, the CDR3 is TGTGCCAGCAGCCAAGGGACAGGGACTGATACGCAGTATTTT.

This clonotype occurred a few times. V gene TRBV6-2 or TRBV6-3 combines with J gene TRBJ2-2; 16 nucleotides align to TRBD2. V lost 5 bases to trimming and J lost 3 bases; unmatched junction nucleotides: 12. This CDR3 comprises 20 residues. The germline gives CDR1 MNHEY, CDR2 SVGEGT. CDR3 region: CASSPKPGTSGRVHTGELFF. The DNA of the CDR3 is TGTGCCAGCAGTCCAAAGCCCGGGACTAGCGGGAGGGTACACACCGGGGAGCTGTTTTTT.

At least ten counts were recorded for this clonotype. This chain joins TRBV7-8 and TRBJ2-7; 10 bases are shared with TRBD2. Trimming cost V 5 bases and J 4 bases; bases outside gene matches: 20. Looked up from germline, CDR1 is SGHVS and CDR2 is FQNEAQ. The CDR3 covers 19 residues. CDR3 DNA sequence: TGTGCCAGCAGCCCCCCCTTAGGGGCCAGCGGGAGGGCCTTATACGAGCAGTACTTC. Protein: CASSPPLGASGRALYEQYF.

This clonotype appeared many times. The chain joins TRBV2 to TRBJ1-5; D might be TRBD1 (5 bases). Trimming left V 7 bases short and J 3 bases short, with 16 bases between. Germline V lookup: CDR1 SNHLY, CDR2 FYNNEI. This CDR3 comprises 15 residues. CDR3 sequence (DNA): TGTGCCAGCACGTCCCGGACGGGGGACAATCAGCCCCAGCATTTT. Protein: CASTSRTGDNQPQHF.

The chain couples TRBV20-1 to TRBJ1-3; TRBD1 might be the D (5 bases). The CDR3 has 15 residues. Germline V gene lookup returns CDR1 DFQATT and CDR2 SNEGSKA (reference sequence). The ends were cut back, 3 bases at V and 4 bases at J, with 16 bases in the middle. The CDR3, as DNA: TGCAGTGCTAGGGGAGGTCGGGGCCTCGGAAACACCATATATTTT. Its translation: CSARGGRGLGNTIYF.

To note about this clonotype: Germline and junction disagree at one end, which may indicate a read error. The V and J genes are TRBV4-1 and TRBJ2-7; D not resolved. The CDR3 is 16 residues long. Germline V lookup: CDR1 MGHRA, CDR2 YSYEKL. CDR3: CASSQRAKSSIYEQYF. DNA for the CDR3: TGTGCCAGCAGCCAAAGGGCCAAATCGTCGATCTACGAGCAGTACTTC.